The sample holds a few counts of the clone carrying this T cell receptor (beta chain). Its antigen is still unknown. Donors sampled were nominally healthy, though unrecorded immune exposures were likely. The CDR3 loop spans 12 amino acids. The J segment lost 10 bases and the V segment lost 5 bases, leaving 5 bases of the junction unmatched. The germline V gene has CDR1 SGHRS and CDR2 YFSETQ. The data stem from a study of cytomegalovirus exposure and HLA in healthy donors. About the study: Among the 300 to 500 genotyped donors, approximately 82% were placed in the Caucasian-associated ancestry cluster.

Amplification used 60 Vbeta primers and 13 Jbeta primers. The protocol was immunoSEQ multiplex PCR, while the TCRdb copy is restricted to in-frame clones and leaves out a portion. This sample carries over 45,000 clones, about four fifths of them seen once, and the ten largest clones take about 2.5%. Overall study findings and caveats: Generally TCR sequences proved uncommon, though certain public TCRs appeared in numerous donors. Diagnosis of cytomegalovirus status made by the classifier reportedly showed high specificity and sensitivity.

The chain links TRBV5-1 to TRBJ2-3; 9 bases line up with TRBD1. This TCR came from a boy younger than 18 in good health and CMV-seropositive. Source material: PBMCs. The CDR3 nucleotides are TGCGCCAGCAGTGGGGACAGGGAGGCGCAGTATTTT. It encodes CASSGDREAQYF.